A selection of T cell receptor beta chains follows, all from one sample in a study of blood T cell repertoires in COVID-19. The assay was immunoSEQ multiplex PCR, and TCRdb's table has in-frame clones only and misses some. Among under 55,000 clones listed, 87% were seen once. Sequencing used peripheral blood. The receptors come from an elderly woman with active COVID-19. Each CDR3 is given with its conserved first and last residue. Not all rows give a size; the values are once, few, many and, for expanded clones, a class.

>NA|15|TRBV7-9
CASSLAADTREKLFF
>NA|19|TRBV7-9
CASSLGLAGAWSSYNEQFF
>NA|14|TRBV4-1
CASSQGTWNTEAFF
>once|17|TRBV5-6
CASTLVHPGWMVGELFF
>once|16|TRBV5-5
CASSLGPGQGTYEQYF
>NA|12|TRBV7-2
CASSLNTPQQYF
>NA|15|TRBV6-1
CASSEAQGGFNEQFF
>NA|15|TRBV19
CASSMDRGHTYGYTF
>NA|15|TRBV5-3
CARSGTETGREKLFF
>NA|13|TRBV2
CASRRDRNNEQFF
>NA|14|TRBV28
CASSETGGANVLTF
>NA|13|TRBV5-5
CASSGQGLTEAFF
>NA|16|TRBV4-3
CASSQDMAGDVYEQYF
>NA|13|TRBV2
CASSQTGNDGYTF
>NA|13|TRBV28
CASDSGTDNEQFF
>NA|13|TRBV5-4
CASSATGGQPQHF
>NA|16|TRBV18
CASSRTGDVSGNTIYF
>NA|16|TRBV7-3
CASSLGFGQGTNEQFF
>medium-sized|16|TRBV15
CATSGGTSGFYYEQYF
>NA|15|TRBV28
CASSPTPGQAVEAFF
>NA|13|TRBV2
CASSYYLYNEQFF
>NA|14|TRBV7-9
CASSLGPVNTEAFF
>NA|16|TRBV5-4
CASSLGGQGSYNEQFF
>NA|14|TRBV9
CASSPQRGENIQYF
>NA|13|TRBV11-3
CASSFPGTDTQYF
>NA|15|TRBV6-5
CASSYALTGTYEQYF
>NA|15|TRBV7-9
CASSLLGQGADTQYF
>NA|18|TRBV5-5
CASSLPQGSIQSYNEQFF
>few|14|TRBV18
CASSLDRGQGEQYF
>NA|14|TRBV20-1
CSASQQGANTEAFF
>few|13|TRBV19
CASTQGRDTEAFF
>NA|13|TRBV5-6
CASSYDRSYGYTF
>NA|12|TRBV3-1/TRBV3-2
CASSQWGEPQHF
>NA|16|TRBV7-2
CASSLASSGGAETQYF
>NA|17|TRBV19
CASSRRGMGVVNEKLFF
>few|15|TRBV7-9
CASSPGLAVTDTQYF
>NA|12|TRBV19
CASSIQDQPQHF
>once|16|TRBV9
CASSVGRGGSSYEQFF
>NA|13|TRBV6-6
CASTPPTGEKLFF
>NA|13|TRBV5-4
CASSPGQQETQYF
>NA|16|TRBV27
CASSFIPTSVKETQYF
>NA|18|TRBV7-2
CASSLVMIAGGIAGELFF
>NA|15|TRBV28
CASSSTGVYNSPLHF
>once|16|TRBV9
CASSAPRIGLADTQYF
>NA|15|TRBV18
CASSPMRGRNEKLFF
>NA|13|TRBV7-2
CASSSRSGNTIYF
>NA|13|TRBV2
CASGLGGTDTQYF
>NA|13|TRBV28
CASSLPAGGGYTF
>NA|17|TRBV6-2/TRBV6-3
CASSYSAGTPYYNEQFF
>NA|15|TRBV11-3
CASSFRQGVYNEQFF
>NA|17|TRBV6-1
CASSKEIAGGSDEKLFF